Listed below are T cell receptor beta chains from one sample, sequenced in a study of OX40 agonist ivuxolimab in advanced cancers. This table comes from immunoSEQ multiplex PCR, and its TCRdb copy is limited to in-frame clones, with some not included. The sample includes some 61,000 clones, about 90% of them seen just once. Sequenced here: CD4+ or CD8+ T cells sorted from blood, sampled in a trial of the OX40 agonist ivuxolimab. The receptors come from an adult with an advanced solid tumor such as melanoma, head and neck, liver or kidney cancer. The CDR3 runs from the conserved cysteine through the conserved F or W. The D gene is left open where the match is weak. Not all rows give a size; the values are once, few, many and, for expanded clones, a class.

v_call	d_call	clone_size	j_call	cdr3_aa	cdr3_nt
TRBV5-1	TRBD2	.	TRBJ2-3	CASSREGRDGDTQYF	TGCGCCAGCAGCAGGGAGGGCAGAGATGGAGATACGCAGTATTTT
TRBV7-8	.	.	TRBJ1-1	CASSLKWATEAFF	TGTGCCAGCAGCTTAAAGTGGGCCACTGAAGCTTTCTTT
TRBV18	.	.	TRBJ1-3	CASSQVLGGSVGNTIYF	TGTGCCAGCTCACAGGTTCTGGGCGGATCTGTGGGAAACACCATATATTTT
TRBV19	TRBD1	.	TRBJ1-5	CASGTGGRQPQHF	TGTGCCAGTGGGACAGGGGGTCGCCAGCCCCAGCATTTT
TRBV6-5	.	.	TRBJ2-4	CASSPRGRDIQYF	TGTGCCAGCAGCCCCAGGGGGAGGGACATTCAGTACTTC
TRBV12-5	TRBD2	.	TRBJ2-1	CASGSHPSGSFDEQFF	TGTGCTAGTGGCTCCCACCCTAGCGGGAGCTTCGATGAGCAGTTCTTC
TRBV6-6	.	.	TRBJ2-7	CASSYGRGAPPEQYF	TGTGCCAGCAGTTACGGGCGGGGTGCTCCTCCCGAGCAGTACTTC
TRBV7-9	TRBD1	few	TRBJ2-7	CASSLLGQGAPPQYF	TGTGCCAGCAGCTTATTGGGCCAGGGGGCGCCCCCGCAGTACTTC
TRBV9	TRBD2	.	TRBJ2-2	CASSVELAGVNTGELFF	TGTGCCAGCAGCGTAGAACTAGCGGGGGTGAACACCGGGGAGCTGTTTTTT
TRBV19	TRBD1	.	TRBJ1-4	CASSIRQGSGEKLFF	TGTGCCAGTAGCATTAGACAGGGTTCAGGAGAAAAACTGTTTTTT
TRBV6-1	.	medium-sized	TRBJ2-7	CASSSRTVFYEQYF	TGTGCCAGCAGTTCCCGGACGGTATTTTACGAGCAGTACTTC
TRBV9	.	.	TRBJ2-1	CASSVRLRDNEQFF	TGTGCCAGCAGCGTGAGGCTGCGCGACAATGAGCAGTTCTTC
TRBV28	.	.	TRBJ1-4	CASSLGGGRNEKLFF	TGTGCCAGCAGTTTGGGTGGGGGTCGAAATGAAAAACTGTTTTTT
TRBV28	.	few	TRBJ1-3	CASNDRNSGNTIYF	TGTGCCAGCAATGACAGGAATTCTGGAAACACCATATATTTT
TRBV5-1	TRBD1	once	TRBJ2-3	CASSKGQTFTDTQYF	TGCGCCAGCAGCAAGGGACAGACCTTCACAGATACGCAGTATTTT